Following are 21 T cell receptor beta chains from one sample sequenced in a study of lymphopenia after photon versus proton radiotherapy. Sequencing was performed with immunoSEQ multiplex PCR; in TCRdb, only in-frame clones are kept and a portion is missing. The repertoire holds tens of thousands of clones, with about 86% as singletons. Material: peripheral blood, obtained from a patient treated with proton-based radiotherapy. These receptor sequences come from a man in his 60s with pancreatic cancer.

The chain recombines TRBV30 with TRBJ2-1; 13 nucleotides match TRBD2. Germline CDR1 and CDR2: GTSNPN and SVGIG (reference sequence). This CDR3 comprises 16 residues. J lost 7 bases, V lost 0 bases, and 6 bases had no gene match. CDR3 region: CAWSVRTTSGRNEQFF. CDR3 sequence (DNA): TGTGCCTGGAGTGTACGTACGACTAGCGGGAGGAATGAGCAGTTCTTC. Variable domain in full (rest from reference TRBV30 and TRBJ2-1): SQTIHQWPATLVQPVGSPLSLECTVEGTSNPNLYWYRQAAGRGLQLLFYSVGIGQISSEVPQNLSASRPQDRQFILSSKKLLLSDSGFYLCAWSVRTTSGRNEQFFGPGTRLTVL.

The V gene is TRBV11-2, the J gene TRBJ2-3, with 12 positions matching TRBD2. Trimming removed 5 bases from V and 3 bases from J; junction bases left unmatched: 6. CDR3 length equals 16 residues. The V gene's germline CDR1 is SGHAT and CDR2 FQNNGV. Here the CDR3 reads CASSRGLAGITDTQYF. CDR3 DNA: TGTGCCAGCAGCCGCGGACTAGCGGGAATTACAGATACGCAGTATTTT.

CDR3 bases: TGTGCCAGCAGCTCCCCTAGAGCGGGGATTGGGAATGAGCAGTTCTTC. This codes for CASSSPRAGIGNEQFF. The chain joins TRBV7-9 to TRBJ2-1; TRBD2 aligns across 7 bases. This CDR3 is 16 amino acids long. Trimming at V came to 4 bases and at J to 7 bases, leaving 13 bases not matched to a gene. From germline, CDR1 is SEHNR and CDR2 FQNEAQ (reference sequence).

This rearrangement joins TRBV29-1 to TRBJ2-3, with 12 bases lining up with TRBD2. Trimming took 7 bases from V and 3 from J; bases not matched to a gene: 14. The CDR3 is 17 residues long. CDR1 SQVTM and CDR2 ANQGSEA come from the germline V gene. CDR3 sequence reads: CSADGLAGGGVTDTQYF. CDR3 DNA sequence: TGCAGCGCCGACGGGCTAGCGGGAGGGGGAGTGACAGATACGCAGTATTTT.

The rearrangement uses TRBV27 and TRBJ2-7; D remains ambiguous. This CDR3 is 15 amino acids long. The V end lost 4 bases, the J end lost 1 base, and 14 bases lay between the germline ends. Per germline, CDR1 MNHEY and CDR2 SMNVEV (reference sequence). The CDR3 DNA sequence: TGTGCCAGCAGTTCCCCGAAAGGCCTTTCCTACGAGCAGTACTTC. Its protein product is CASSSPKGLSYEQYF.

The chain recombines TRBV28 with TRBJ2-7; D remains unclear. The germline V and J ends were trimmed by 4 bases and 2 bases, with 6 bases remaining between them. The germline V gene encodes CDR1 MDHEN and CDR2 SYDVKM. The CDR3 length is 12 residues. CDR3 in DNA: TGTGCCAGCAGTTCTCTAACCTACGAGCAGTACTTC. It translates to CASSSLTYEQYF.

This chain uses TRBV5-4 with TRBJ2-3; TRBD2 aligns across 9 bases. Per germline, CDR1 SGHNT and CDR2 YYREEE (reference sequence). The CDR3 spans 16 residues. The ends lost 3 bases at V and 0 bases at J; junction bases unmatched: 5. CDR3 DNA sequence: TGTGCCAGCAGCTCTGAAGGACTAGCGAGCACAGATACGCAGTATTTT. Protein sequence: CASSSEGLASTDTQYF.

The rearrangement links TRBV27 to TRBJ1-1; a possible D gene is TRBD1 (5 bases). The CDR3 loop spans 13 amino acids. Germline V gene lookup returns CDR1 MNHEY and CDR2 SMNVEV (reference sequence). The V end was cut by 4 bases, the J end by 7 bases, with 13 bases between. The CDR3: CASSYGGYGEAFF. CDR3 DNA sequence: TGTGCCAGCAGTTATGGGGGGTATGGTGAAGCTTTCTTT.

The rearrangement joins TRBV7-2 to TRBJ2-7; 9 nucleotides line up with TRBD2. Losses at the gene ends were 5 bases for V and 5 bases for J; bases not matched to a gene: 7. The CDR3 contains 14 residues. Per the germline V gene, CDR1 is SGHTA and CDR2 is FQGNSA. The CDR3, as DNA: TGTGCCAGCAGCATGGGACTAGCAGTCGACGAGCAGTACTTC. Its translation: CASSMGLAVDEQYF.

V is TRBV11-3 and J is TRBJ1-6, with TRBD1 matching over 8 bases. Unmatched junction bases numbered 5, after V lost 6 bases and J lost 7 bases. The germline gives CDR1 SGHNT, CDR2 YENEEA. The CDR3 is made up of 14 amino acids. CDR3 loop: CASSLGQDNSPLHF. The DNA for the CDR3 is TGTGCCAGCAGTTTGGGACAGGACAATTCACCCCTCCACTTT.

This CDR3 is CASSQTGPQETQYF. CDR3 nucleotide sequence: TGTGCCAGCAGCCAAACAGGGCCCCAAGAGACCCAGTACTTC. The rearrangement uses TRBV5-4 and TRBJ2-5; a weak D match, TRBD1 (6 bases). The germline V gene has CDR1 SGHNT and CDR2 YYREEE (reference sequence). Trimming left V 4 bases short and J 1 base short, with 11 bases between. CDR3 length: 14 residues.

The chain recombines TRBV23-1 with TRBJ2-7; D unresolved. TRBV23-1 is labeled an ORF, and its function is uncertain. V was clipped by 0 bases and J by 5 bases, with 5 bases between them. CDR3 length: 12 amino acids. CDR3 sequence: CASSQSYHEQYF. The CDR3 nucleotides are TGCGCCAGCAGTCAATCGTATCACGAGCAGTACTTC.

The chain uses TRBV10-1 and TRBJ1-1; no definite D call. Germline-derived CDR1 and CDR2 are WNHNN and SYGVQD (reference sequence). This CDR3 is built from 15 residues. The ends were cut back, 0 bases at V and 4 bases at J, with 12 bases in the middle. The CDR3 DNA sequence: TGCGCCAGCAGTGAGTCCAAGGGTCGGATCACTGAAGCTTTCTTT. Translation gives CASSESKGRITEAFF.

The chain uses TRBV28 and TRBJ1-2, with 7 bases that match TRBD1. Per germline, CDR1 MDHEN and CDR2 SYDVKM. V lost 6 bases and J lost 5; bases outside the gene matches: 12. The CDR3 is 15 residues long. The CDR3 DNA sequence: TGTGCCAGCAGCCCTACCACAGGGGCCCGATATGGCTACACCTTC. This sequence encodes CASSPTTGARYGYTF.

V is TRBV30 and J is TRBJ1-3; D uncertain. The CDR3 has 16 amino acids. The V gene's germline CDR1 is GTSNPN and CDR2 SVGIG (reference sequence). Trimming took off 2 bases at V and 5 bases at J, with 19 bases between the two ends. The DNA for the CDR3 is TGTGCCTGGAGTCTCTCTGGGCGGGGAATTAGAAACACCATATATTTT. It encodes CAWSLSGRGIRNTIYF. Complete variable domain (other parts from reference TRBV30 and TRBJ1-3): SQTIHQWPATLVQPVGSPLSLECTVEGTSNPNLYWYRQAAGRGLQLLFYSVGIGQISSEVPQNLSASRPQDRQFILSSKKLLLSDSGFYLCAWSLSGRGIRNTIYFGEGSWLTVV.

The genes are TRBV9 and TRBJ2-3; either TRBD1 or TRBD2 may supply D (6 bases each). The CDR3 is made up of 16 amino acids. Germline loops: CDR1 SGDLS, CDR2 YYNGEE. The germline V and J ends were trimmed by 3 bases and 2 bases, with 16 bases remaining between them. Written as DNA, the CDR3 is TGTGCCAGCAGCGGACCGTGGGGGCGGGACACAGATACGCAGTATTTT. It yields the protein CASSGPWGRDTDTQYF.

As DNA, the CDR3 is TGTGCCAGCTCACCCCCAGGGTTCCAGAATGAAAAACTGTTTTTT. Protein: CASSPPGFQNEKLFF. The chain recombines TRBV18 with TRBJ1-4; weak D call: TRBD1 (5 bases). This CDR3 spans 15 amino acids. Germline V gives CDR1 KGHSH, CDR2 LQKENI. Trimming stripped 3 bases from V and 5 bases from J, with 13 bases between.

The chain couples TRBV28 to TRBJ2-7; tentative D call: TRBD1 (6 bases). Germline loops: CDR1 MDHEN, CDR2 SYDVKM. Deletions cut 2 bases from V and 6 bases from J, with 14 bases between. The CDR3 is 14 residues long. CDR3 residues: CASSLVVRGGEQYF. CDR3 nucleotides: TGTGCCAGCAGTTTAGTAGTCAGGGGCGGCGAGCAGTACTTC.

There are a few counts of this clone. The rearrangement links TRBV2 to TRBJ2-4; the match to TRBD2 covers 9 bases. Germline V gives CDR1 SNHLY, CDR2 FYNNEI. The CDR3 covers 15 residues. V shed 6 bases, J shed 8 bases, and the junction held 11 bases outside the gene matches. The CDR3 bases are TGTGCCAGCAGCCGTGAAGTAGCGGGAGAAGACATTCAGTACTTC. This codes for CASSREVAGEDIQYF.

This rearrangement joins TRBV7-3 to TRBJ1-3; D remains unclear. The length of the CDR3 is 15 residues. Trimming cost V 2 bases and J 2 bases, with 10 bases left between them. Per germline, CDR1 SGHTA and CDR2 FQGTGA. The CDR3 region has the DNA TGTGCCAGCAGCTTAGTCCACTCCCCTGGAAACACCATATATTTT. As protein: CASSLVHSPGNTIYF.

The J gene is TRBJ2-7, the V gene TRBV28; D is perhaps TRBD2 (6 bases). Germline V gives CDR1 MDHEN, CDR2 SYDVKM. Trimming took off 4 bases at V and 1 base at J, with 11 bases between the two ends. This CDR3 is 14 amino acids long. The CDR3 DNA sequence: TGTGCCAGCAGTTCTCCTCGGGGGTCCTACGAGCAGTACTTC. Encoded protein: CASSSPRGSYEQYF.